Here is one T cell receptor (beta chain) with its context. The data stem from a study of blood T cell repertoires in COVID-19. Study-level information: The study drew acute and convalescent COVID-19 samples from the United States, Italy and Spain. From T cells, B-cell-depleted T cells, or PBMCs came the material, which was cDNA or gDNA.

As processed by the authors: Researchers report that nucleated cell counts were estimated from reference gene primer amplification. Profiling relied on immunoSEQ multiplex PCR, and the TCRdb table lists in-frame clones only, not all of them. V and J calls and clone size are given by that table; D and trimming were obtained from the DNA. The sample contains 100,000 or so clones, about 89% of which appear only once. The sample consisted of peripheral blood. This receptor was obtained from a human donor with acute or convalescent COVID-19. The donor label of this sample is uncertain.

The CDR3 here is CASSAPPGTANEKLFF. CDR3 bases: TGTGCCAGCAGCGCACCTCCAGGGACAGCAAATGAAAAACTGTTTTTT. The chain is built from TRBV7-6 and TRBJ1-4; TRBD1 matches at 7 bases. Trimming took 5 bases from V and 5 from J; bases not matched to a gene: 11. The CDR3 covers 16 residues. The germline V gene has CDR1 SGHVS and CDR2 FNYEAQ.